This T cell receptor beta chain is drawn from a study of shared clonotypes between healthy human individuals. General study results and limits: Expectations were that clonotype sharing among donors would be affected by sequencing depth. Compared with clonotypes that all four donors shared, non-shared clonotypes had lower generation probabilities.

The donors, healthy adults who were HIV-negative, had experienced no recent acute infections or vaccinations. Every one of the donors was a Caucasian adult that lived in Nashville, Tennessee. About this clone itself: Its antigen is as yet unknown.

The germline V gene encodes CDR1 MDHEN and CDR2 SYDVKM. The CDR3 is made up of 18 amino acids. V dropped 4 bases and J dropped 2; count of bases not matched to a gene: 17. TCRdb keeps only in-frame clones here, not all; method: immunoSEQ multiplex PCR. The table shows roughly 2,300,000 clones, with roughly 92% occurring only once. The specimen sequenced was naive CD4+ T cells from PBMCs. Indicated subset: CD45RA+ positively selected. The gene calls are TRBV28 and TRBJ2-7; 7 bases line up with TRBD1. The clonotype comes from a man in his late teens or twenties in good health. Some clones in this sample may be carry-over from other donors' samples. CDR3 sequence (DNA): TGTGCCAGCAGTTCCGCTACATCTCTGACAGGGATTACCTACGAGCAGTACTTC. The encoded protein is CASSSATSLTGITYEQYF.